What follows are 21 T cell receptor beta chains derived from one specimen sequenced in a study of liver allograft versus peripheral blood T cells. At the level of the study: Peripheral blood of the recipients supplied T cell receptor repertoires that were compared with those in transplanted livers.

TCRdb re-called the reads through MiXCR, storing one row per CDR3 protein. Of around 8,800 distinct CDR3 sequences listed, around a fifth are singletons. The source is a human patient who had a liver transplant. The graft donor may have given rise to some T cells.

The rearrangement uses TRBV4-1 and TRBJ2-7, with D possibly TRBD1 on 5 matching bases. Trimming cost V 7 bases and J 4 bases, with 17 bases left between them. CDR1 is MGHRA and CDR2 is YSYEKL in the germline V gene. This CDR3 contains 14 residues. The CDR3: CASKGQDKLYEQYF. In DNA, the CDR3 is TGCGCCAGCAAGGGGCAGGACAAACTTTACGAGCAGTACTTC.

This clonotype was picked up many times. The chain joins TRBV6-6 to TRBJ2-7; D tentatively fits TRBD1 or TRBD2 (5 bases each). This CDR3 has 16 residues. In germline, CDR1 is MNHNY, CDR2 SVGAGI (reference sequence). V dropped 5 bases and J dropped 2 bases, with 19 bases sitting between them. CDR3 sequence (DNA): TGTGCCAGCAGTCTAGCCGGACACGACAATCCCTACGAGCAGTACTTC. Residues: CASSLAGHDNPYEQYF.

This clonotype was detected only once. The J gene is TRBJ2-1, the V gene TRBV2; TRBD2 aligns across 9 bases. The germline CDR1 and CDR2 sequences are SNHLY and FYNNEI. The length of the CDR3 is 15 residues. V lost 3 bases and J lost 2; bases outside the gene matches: 2. In DNA form, the CDR3 reads TGTGCCAGCAGTGACGGCGGGGGGGCCTACAATGAGCAGTTCTTC. Protein: CASSDGGGAYNEQFF.

This clonotype was seen only a few times. The rearrangement links TRBV5-6 to TRBJ2-3; D is uncertain. Looked up from germline, CDR1 is SGHDT and CDR2 is YYEEEE. V lost 4 bases, J lost 1 base, and 7 bases lay in between. The CDR3 sequence is 13 residues long. The CDR3 loop reads CASSVVGTDTQYF. The CDR3 DNA reads TGTGCCAGCAGCGTGGTAGGCACAGATACGCAGTATTTT.

Relative to its sample, this clonotype is medium-sized. The chain couples TRBV27 to TRBJ1-6; weak D call: TRBD1 (6 bases). Germline loops: CDR1 MNHEY, CDR2 SMNVEV (reference sequence). This CDR3 region has 15 residues. The V and J ends lost 4 bases and 3 bases respectively, with 10 bases between them. CDR3 region: CASSWDNFYNSPLHF. The CDR3 coding sequence is TGTGCCAGCAGTTGGGACAACTTCTATAATTCACCCCTCCACTTT.

This chain joins TRBV12-3 or TRBV12-4 and TRBJ1-5, with D perhaps TRBD1 (6 bases). Trimming took off 7 bases at V and 3 bases at J, with 19 bases between the two ends. The CDR3 runs 16 residues. The CDR3 sequence: CASTSSYRETNQPQHF. DNA of the CDR3: TGTGCCAGCACCTCCTCCTACAGGGAGACCAATCAGCCCCAGCATTTT.

This clonotype was seen only a few times. The rearrangement uses TRBV5-4 and TRBJ1-6; D is unresolved. The CDR3 totals 16 residues. Trimming took 2 bases from V and 0 from J, leaving 9 bases between them. In germline, CDR1 is SGHNT, CDR2 YYREEE (reference sequence). CDR3 sequence (DNA): TGTGCCAGCAGCTTAGTCGAGGGCTCCTATAATTCACCCCTCCACTTT. It translates to CASSLVEGSYNSPLHF.

The table lists this clonotype with a few counts. The chain has TRBV5-5 and TRBJ1-5; D gene uncertain. The CDR3 has 15 residues. The V gene's germline CDR1 is SGHKS and CDR2 YYEKEE (reference sequence). Trimming took 3 bases from V and 0 from J, leaving 10 bases between them. The CDR3 DNA reads TGTGCCAGCAGCTCGGCCGGCAATAGCAATCAGCCCCAGCATTTT. Translation gives CASSSAGNSNQPQHF.

This clonotype was counted only a few times. This chain uses TRBV27 with TRBJ1-2, with D maybe TRBD1 (6 bases). This CDR3 is built from 13 residues. The germline gives CDR1 MNHEY, CDR2 SMNVEV (reference sequence). V shed 8 bases and J shed 4 bases, with 14 bases lying between them. CDR3 residues: CASGLGQSYGYTF. CDR3 DNA: TGTGCCAGCGGACTTGGACAGAGCTATGGCTACACCTTC.

Judged by abundance, this clonotype is medium-sized (0.01 to 0.1%). V is TRBV6-5 and J is TRBJ2-7; 8 bases match TRBD2. The CDR3 is made up of 17 amino acids. The junction had 13 bases not matched to a gene; V was cut back by 5 bases and J by 1 base. Germline-derived CDR1 and CDR2 are MNHEY and SVGAGI. The CDR3 nucleotides read TGTGCCAGCAGTCCATTTCCCGGGACTAGAGGGTCCTACGAGCAGTACTTC. Translating it yields CASSPFPGTRGSYEQYF.

This rearrangement joins TRBV10-3 to TRBJ2-5, with 8 positions matching TRBD1. The CDR3 length is 16 residues. J gave up 6 bases and V 0 bases, and 9 bases lay outside the gene matches. The germline V gene encodes CDR1 ENHRY and CDR2 SYGVKD. Here the CDR3 DNA reads TGTGCCATCAGTGAGTCAGAGGAGGACAGGGTAAAGACCCAGTACTTC. Its protein product is CAISESEEDRVKTQYF.

This rearrangement joins TRBV11-2 to TRBJ1-6; maybe TRBD1 (5 bases). Trimming took off 5 bases at V and 0 bases at J, with 11 bases between the two ends. The germline V gene encodes CDR1 SGHAT and CDR2 FQNNGV. This CDR3 has 16 amino acids. The CDR3 DNA is TGTGCCAGCAGCCCGGGGGGAGGCTCCTATAATTCACCCCTCCACTTT. The encoded protein is CASSPGGGSYNSPLHF.

This clonotype counts as medium-sized. The chain recombines TRBV28 with TRBJ2-2, with 7 bases that match TRBD1. Germline CDR1 reads MDHEN; CDR2 reads SYDVKM. The CDR3 spans 13 residues. V shed 3 bases and J 5 bases; nucleotides not matched to a gene: 0. CDR3 in DNA: TGTGCCAGCAGTTTGACAGGGACCGGGGAGCTGTTTTTT. Protein sequence: CASSLTGTGELFF.

This clonotype was found a few times. The CDR3 nucleotides are TGTGCCACCCGTGGAGCCCGGGAGGTCTGGGGCTACACCTTC. It yields the protein CATRGAREVWGYTF. This sequence joins TRBV19 and TRBJ1-2; no reliable D call. CDR1 and CDR2 (germline): LNHDA, SQIVND (reference sequence). The CDR3 totals 14 residues. Trimming took off 10 bases at V and 8 bases at J, with 23 bases between the two ends. Looking up the rest from reference TRBV19 and TRBJ1-2 gives the full variable domain: DGGITQSPKYLFRKEGQNVTLSCEQNLNHDAMYWYRQDPGQGLRLIYYSQIVNDFQKGDIAEGYSVSREKKESFPLTVTSAQKNPTAFYLCATRGAREVWGYTFGSGTRLTVV.

Within the sample, this clonotype is medium-sized. The chain recombines TRBV29-1 with TRBJ1-1, with D perhaps TRBD1 (6 bases). This CDR3 contains 11 residues. CDR1 and CDR2 (germline): SQVTM, ANQGSEA. V lost 2 bases, J lost 8 bases, and 9 bases lay in between. Here the CDR3 reads CSVEMGAEAFF. The DNA for the CDR3 is TGCAGCGTTGAAATGGGGGCAGAAGCTTTCTTT. Drawing the rest from reference TRBV29-1 and TRBJ1-1, the complete variable domain is SAVISQKPSRDICQRGTSLTIQCQVDSQVTMMFWYRQQPGQSLTLIATANQGSEATYESGFVIDKFPISRPNLTFSTLTVSNMSPEDSSIYLCSVEMGAEAFFGQGTRLTVV.

In its sample, this clonotype was seen many times. The chain recombines TRBV5-6 with TRBJ1-4; D gene ambiguous. Germline values: CDR1 SGHDT, CDR2 YYEEEE. The germline V and J ends were trimmed by 4 bases and 5 bases, with 9 bases remaining between them. The CDR3 contains 13 residues. DNA for the CDR3: TGTGCCAGCAGCCTCGGAGCAAATGAAAAACTGTTTTTT. Its protein product is CASSLGANEKLFF.

As for this clonotype: A much larger clone is a single base away; this may be a read error. The rearrangement links TRBV10-3 to TRBJ1-1; no clear D gene. The CDR3 has 12 amino acids. The germline CDR1 and CDR2 sequences are ENHRY and SYGVKD. Trimming shortened V by 5 bases and J by 9 bases, and 13 bases separated the two germline ends. This CDR3 is CAISYSPQKAFF. CDR3 DNA sequence: TGTGCCATCAGTTACTCGCCCCAAAAAGCTTTCTTT.

The rearrangement uses TRBV2 and TRBJ2-7; D is possibly TRBD1 (6 bases). The germline gives CDR1 SNHLY, CDR2 FYNNEI. Between the trimmed V and J ends, which lost 7 bases and 4 bases, there was a span of 14 bases. CDR3 size: 13 residues. The CDR3 region is CASMGAPTYEQYF. CDR3 nucleotides: TGTGCCAGCATGGGGGCCCCAACGTACGAGCAGTACTTC.

In this sample, this clonotype turned up a few times. The V gene is TRBV7-9, the J gene TRBJ1-1, with D possibly being TRBD1 (5 bases). CDR1 is SEHNR, CDR2 FQNEAQ, per germline (reference sequence). The CDR3 is 15 residues long. Deletions cut 1 base from V and 4 bases from J, with 13 bases between. As DNA, the CDR3 is TGTGCCAGCAGCTTAGGGCTCGGGGGAAGCACTGAAGCTTTCTTT. This translates into CASSLGLGGSTEAFF.

This clonotype appeared many times. V gene TRBV20-1 combines with J gene TRBJ1-3; no clear D. This CDR3 has 15 residues. Germline CDR1 and CDR2: DFQATT and SNEGSKA (reference sequence). V shed 3 bases and J shed 0 bases, with 12 bases lying between them. The CDR3 region is CSARVGFTSGNTIYF. The CDR3 nucleotides read TGCAGTGCTAGGGTGGGGTTTACCTCTGGAAACACCATATATTTT.

This clonotype is medium-sized within its sample. The chain combines TRBV10-3 with TRBJ1-6, with 8 positions matching TRBD1. Germline V lookup: CDR1 ENHRY, CDR2 SYGVKD. Trimming removed 5 bases from V and 10 bases from J; junction bases left unmatched: 10. This CDR3 comprises 15 residues. In DNA form, the CDR3 reads TGTGCCATCAGTATAGGTACAGGGGGGGAATCACCCCTCCACTTT. Its protein is CAISIGTGGESPLHF.